The entry below gives a single TCR beta chain sequence along with its context. This sample is drawn from a study of T cell changes during pregnancy in multiple sclerosis. Germline CDR1 MNHEY, CDR2 SVGAGI. This CDR3 comprises 12 residues. Trimming cost V 5 bases and J 7 bases, with 6 bases left between them. Profiled with immunoSEQ multiplex PCR; TCRdb holds only in-frame clones, not every one. Of around 32,000 clones listed, approximately 86% are singletons. The J gene is TRBJ1-6, the V gene TRBV6-5; no firm D call. The TCR sequence derives from a female donor with multiple sclerosis, enrolled in a pregnancy study. This specimen was CD8+ T cells from peripheral blood mononuclear cells, taken before pregnancy. CDR3 in amino acids: CASSTENSPLHF. The CDR3 bases are TGTGCCAGCAGTACAGAAAATTCACCCCTCCACTTT.